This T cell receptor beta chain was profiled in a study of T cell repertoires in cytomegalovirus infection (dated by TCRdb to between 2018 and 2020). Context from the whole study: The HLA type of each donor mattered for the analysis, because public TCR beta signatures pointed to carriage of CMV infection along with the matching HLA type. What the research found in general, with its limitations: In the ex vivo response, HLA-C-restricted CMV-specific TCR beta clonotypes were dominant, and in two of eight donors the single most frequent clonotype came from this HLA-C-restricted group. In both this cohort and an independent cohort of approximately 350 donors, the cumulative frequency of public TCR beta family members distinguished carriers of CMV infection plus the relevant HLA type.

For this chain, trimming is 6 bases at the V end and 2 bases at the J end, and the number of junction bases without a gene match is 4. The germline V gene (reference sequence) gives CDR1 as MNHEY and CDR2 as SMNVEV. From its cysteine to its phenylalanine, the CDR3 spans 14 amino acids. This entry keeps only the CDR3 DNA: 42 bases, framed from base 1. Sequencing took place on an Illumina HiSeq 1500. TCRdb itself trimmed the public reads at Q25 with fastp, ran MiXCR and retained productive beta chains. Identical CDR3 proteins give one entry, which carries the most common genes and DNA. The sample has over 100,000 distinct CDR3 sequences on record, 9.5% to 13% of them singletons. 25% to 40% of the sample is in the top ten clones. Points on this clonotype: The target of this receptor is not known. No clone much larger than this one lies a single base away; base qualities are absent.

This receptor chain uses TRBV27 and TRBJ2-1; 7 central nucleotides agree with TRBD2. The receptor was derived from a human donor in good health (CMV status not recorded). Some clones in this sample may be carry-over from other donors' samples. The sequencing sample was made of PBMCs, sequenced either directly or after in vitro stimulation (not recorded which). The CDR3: CASSGGLTYNEQFF. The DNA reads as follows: TGTGCCAGCAGCGGGGGACTAACCTACAATGAGCAGTTCTTC.